The 10 T cell receptor beta chains reported below all come from one sample, sequenced in a study of blood T cells in healthy people across ages. Primers used in a second PCR of roughly 6 to 11 cycles were a sample-barcoded 5' primer and a J-beta primer mix. MiXCR, applied by TCRdb to the 5' RACE reads, yields one record per CDR3 protein. This table holds about 800,000 distinct CDR3 sequences, roughly 25% found once. The same sample was also studied in work on T cells of mothers and their children.

Specimen: blood. Source of these receptors: a boy aged 5 to 17 in good health.

This clonotype was detected only a few times. V is TRBV20-1 and J is TRBJ2-1; perhaps TRBD2 as D (5 bases). Germline values: CDR1 DFQATT, CDR2 SNEGSKA (reference sequence). Deletions cut 0 bases from V and 2 bases from J, with 14 bases between. This CDR3 is built from 16 residues. CDR3 residues: CSARDQDGEPYNEQFF. CDR3 nucleotide sequence: TGCAGTGCTAGAGATCAGGATGGGGAGCCCTACAATGAGCAGTTCTTC.

The CDR3 region is CSARGPTSGSFDEQFF. The CDR3 DNA sequence: TGCAGTGCTAGAGGTCCTACTAGCGGGAGCTTTGATGAGCAGTTCTTC. V and J are TRBV20-1 and TRBJ2-1; TRBD2 aligns across 11 bases. Germline V gene lookup returns CDR1 DFQATT and CDR2 SNEGSKA (reference sequence). Trimming removed 1 base from V and 8 bases from J; junction bases left unmatched: 10. The CDR3 extends over 16 amino acids.

This clonotype has more than one count but fewer than ten. V is TRBV4-1 and J is TRBJ2-7, with D perhaps matching TRBD2 (5 bases). V lost 1 base and J 1 base, leaving 8 bases between the germline ends. The CDR3 is 14 amino acids. Germline V gene lookup returns CDR1 MGHRA and CDR2 YSYEKL. The CDR3 DNA reads TGCGCCAGCAGCCAAGCCAGCGGTTCCTACGAGCAGTACTTC. Its protein product is CASSQASGSYEQYF.

Comment on this clonotype: Likely a read error: the CDR3 ends without its conserved phenylalanine or tryptophan. V is TRBV15 and J is TRBJ2-3; D is perhaps TRBD2 (5 bases). This CDR3 is built from 15 residues. Looked up from germline, CDR1 is LNHNV and CDR2 is YYDKDF (reference sequence). The V gene lost 5 bases and the J gene lost 1 base, with 13 bases spanning the gap. Written as DNA, the CDR3 is TGTGCCACCAGCGACGTAGGTAGCGGCACAGATACGCAGTATCTT. Translated, it gives CATSDVGSGTDTQYL.

The rearrangement joins TRBV20-1 to TRBJ1-5, with D possibly matching TRBD1 (5 bases). The CDR3 runs 14 residues. V was trimmed by 5 bases and J by 0 bases, leaving 11 bases between them. Germline assignment: CDR1 DFQATT and CDR2 SNEGSKA (reference sequence). CDR3 residues: CSARQSDSNQPQHF. As DNA, the CDR3 is TGCAGTGCTCGACAGTCTGATAGCAATCAGCCCCAGCATTTT.

This clonotype was seen a few times. Since a much larger clone is just one base distant, this may be a read error. The rearrangement links TRBV3-1 to TRBJ2-5; D is ambiguous. V was trimmed by 0 bases and J by 6 bases, leaving 2 bases between them. The CDR3 length is 11 residues. Germline V CDR1 and CDR2: LGHDT, YNNKEL (reference sequence). CDR3 loop: CASSQEKTQYF. The CDR3 DNA reads as TGTGCCAGCAGCCAAGAAAAGACCCAGTACTTC.

The chain is built from TRBV25-1 and TRBJ1-5, with D possibly matching TRBD1 (5 bases). The CDR3 sequence is 14 residues long. Trimming took 6 bases from V and 6 from J, leaving 15 bases between them. In germline, CDR1 is MGHDK, CDR2 SYGVNS. This CDR3 is CASSGGRGGQPQHF. The CDR3 region has the DNA TGTGCCAGCAGCGGGGGGAGGGGAGGTCAGCCCCAGCATTTT.

In this sample, this clonotype turned up a few times. The chain has TRBV20-1 and TRBJ2-4; TRBD1 agrees at 9 bases. The CDR3 spans 16 residues. Germline CDR1 is DFQATT and CDR2 is SNEGSKA (reference sequence). V lost 6 bases and J lost 1; bases outside the gene matches: 10. The CDR3: CSASPNRGLAKNIQYF. DNA for the CDR3: TGCAGTGCAAGCCCTAACAGGGGGCTGGCCAAAAACATTCAGTACTTC.

Regarding this clonotype: The conserved closing phenylalanine or tryptophan is absent in this CDR3, likely reflecting a read error. The genes are TRBV6-1 and TRBJ2-3, with D maybe TRBD1 (6 bases). V dropped 4 bases and J dropped 2 bases, with 13 bases sitting between them. The CDR3 sequence is 15 residues long. Per germline, CDR1 MNHNS and CDR2 SASEGT. As DNA, the CDR3 is TGTGCCAGCAGTGGTTACAGGGCCCTCACAGATACGCAGTATCTT. Its translation: CASSGYRALTDTQYL.

The chain joins TRBV19 to TRBJ2-7, with D maybe TRBD1 (6 bases). The CDR3 has 15 residues. Per germline, CDR1 LNHDA and CDR2 SQIVND (reference sequence). Trimming pared 1 base from V and 3 bases from J, leaving 13 bases between. The CDR3 nucleotides are TGTGCCAGTAGTATAGTAGTGGACAGCTTCTACGAGCAGTACTTC. This codes for CASSIVVDSFYEQYF.